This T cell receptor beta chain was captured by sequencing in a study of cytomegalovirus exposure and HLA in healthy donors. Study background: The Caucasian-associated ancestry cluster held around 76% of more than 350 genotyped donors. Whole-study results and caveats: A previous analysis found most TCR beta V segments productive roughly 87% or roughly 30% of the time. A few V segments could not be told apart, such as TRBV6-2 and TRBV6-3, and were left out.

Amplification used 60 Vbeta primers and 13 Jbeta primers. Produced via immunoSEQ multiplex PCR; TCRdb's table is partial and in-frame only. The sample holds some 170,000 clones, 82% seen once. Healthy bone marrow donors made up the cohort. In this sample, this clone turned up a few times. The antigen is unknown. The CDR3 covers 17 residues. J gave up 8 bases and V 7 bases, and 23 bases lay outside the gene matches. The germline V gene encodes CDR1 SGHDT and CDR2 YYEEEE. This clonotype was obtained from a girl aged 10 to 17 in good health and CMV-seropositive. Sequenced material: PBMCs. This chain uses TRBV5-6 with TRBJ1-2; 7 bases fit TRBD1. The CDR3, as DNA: TGTGCCAGCCACCCCCGGACAGGACTCCAACTAGATTCGGGCTACACCTTC. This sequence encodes CASHPRTGLQLDSGYTF.